This entry lists 9 T cell receptor beta chains sequenced from one sample in a study of chronic HIV infection and antiretroviral therapy. A single record per CDR3 protein comes from TCRdb applying MiXCR to the 5' RACE reads. The sample shows around 30,000 distinct CDR3 sequences, 8% to 10% of them seen only once. Sequences were obtained from peripheral blood. Every receptor here comes from an adult who had HIV and had not received antiretroviral therapy, or was an uninfected healthy control (not recorded which).

This chain connects TRBV7-9 to TRBJ1-2; D gene ambiguous. Germline assignment: CDR1 SEHNR and CDR2 FQNEAQ (reference sequence). The germline V and J ends were trimmed by 1 base and 9 bases, with 12 bases remaining between them. The CDR3 length is 13 residues. The CDR3 bases are TGTGCCAGCAGCTTAGGCAACACTCCTCGCTACACCTTC. Protein product: CASSLGNTPRYTF.

This clonotype appeared a few times. This chain uses TRBV29-1 with TRBJ2-5, with 9 bases fitting TRBD2. The germline gives CDR1 SQVTM, CDR2 ANQGSEA. V lost 6 bases, J lost 4 bases, and 9 bases stayed unmatched. The CDR3 is 14 amino acids. CDR3 in DNA: TGCAGCGTCGTAATAGCGGGAGTCGCAGAGACCCAGTACTTC. Translation: CSVVIAGVAETQYF.

About this clonotype itself: One end of the junction is discordant with germline, which a read error may explain. J is TRBJ1-6 and V is TRBV4-2; 7 bases match TRBD1. The CDR3 loop spans 14 amino acids. The germline V gene encodes CDR1 LGHNA and CDR2 YNFKEQ. The CDR3 nucleotides are TGTGCCGGCAGCCTCCCGGGACAGAATTCACCCCTCCACTTT. This codes for CAGSLPGQNSPLHF.

Here the CDR3 reads CSVLRTGRPLPYQETQYF. The CDR3 DNA reads TGCAGCGTATTACGGACAGGGCGACCACTCCCCTACCAAGAGACCCAGTACTTC. V is TRBV29-1 and J is TRBJ2-5, with TRBD1 matching over 8 bases. CDR1 and CDR2 (germline): SQVTM, ANQGSEA. V lost 6 bases, J lost 0 bases, and 18 bases stayed unmatched. The CDR3 totals 18 residues.

V is TRBV6-1 and J is TRBJ1-1; D might be TRBD1 (5 bases). There are 14 residues in the CDR3. Per germline, CDR1 MNHNS and CDR2 SASEGT. V lost 6 bases, J lost 3 bases, and 14 bases lay in between. CDR3 amino acids: CASRNQGPDTEAFF. CDR3 in DNA: TGTGCCAGCAGGAATCAGGGCCCGGACACTGAAGCTTTCTTT.

This clonotype was seen at least ten times. This chain uses TRBV7-2 with TRBJ2-3, with D tentatively TRBD2 (5 bases). The CDR3 consists of 12 residues. The germline V gene has CDR1 SGHTA and CDR2 FQGNSA. The V and J ends lost 4 bases and 8 bases respectively, with 10 bases between them. The CDR3 protein is CASSSERSTQYF. The CDR3 region has the DNA TGTGCCAGCAGCTCCGAGCGGAGTACGCAGTATTTT.

There are many counts of this clonotype. The gene calls are TRBV5-1 and TRBJ2-3; 7 bases line up with TRBD2. Germline assignment: CDR1 SGHRS and CDR2 YFSETQ. The V segment lost 2 bases and the J segment 0 bases; nucleotides outside the gene matches: 6. The CDR3 is 16 residues long. The CDR3 DNA is TGCGCCAGCAGCTTAGGGACTACACCTAGCACAGATACGCAGTATTTT. This codes for CASSLGTTPSTDTQYF.

This clonotype was found many times. V gene TRBV12-3 or TRBV12-4 combines with J gene TRBJ1-1; no clear D gene. This CDR3 region has 13 residues. The V gene lost 3 bases and the J gene lost 4 bases, with 9 bases spanning the gap. The CDR3 bases are TGTGCCAGCAGTTTTTCGGGTATCACTGAAGCTTTCTTT. Amino acids: CASSFSGITEAFF.

This clonotype was seen repeatedly, ten times or more. The chain is built from TRBV25-1 and TRBJ1-5; TRBD1 matches 7 bases. J gave up 2 bases and V 4 bases, and 2 bases lay outside the gene matches. Germline V gene data show CDR1 as MGHDK and CDR2 as SYGVNS. The CDR3 has 14 residues. As DNA, the CDR3 is TGTGCCAGCAGTGGAGGGACAGGCAATCAGCCCCAGCATTTT. This codes for CASSGGTGNQPQHF.